The 32 T cell receptor beta chains given below trace back to one sample, sequenced in a study of blood T cell repertoires in COVID-19. TCRdb keeps only in-frame clones here, not all; method: immunoSEQ multiplex PCR. The sample carries 150,000 or so clones, around 80% recorded once. The specimen was PBMCs or T cells enriched from blood (not recorded which). These receptors were obtained from a woman aged 60 to 75 who had recovered from COVID-19.

V usage is TRBV24-1 and J usage is TRBJ2-3; D possibly corresponds to TRBD1 (6 bases). CDR1 and CDR2 from the germline V gene are KGHDR and SFDVKD. There are 13 residues in the CDR3. V gave up 10 bases and J gave up 0 bases, with 10 bases separating them. CDR3 nucleotides: TGTGCCACAGGGGGATATAGCACAGATACGCAGTATTTT. Protein: CATGGYSTDTQYF.

The chain employs TRBV10-2 and TRBJ2-7; D gene unclear. Germline V gene data show CDR1 as WSHSY and CDR2 as SAAADI. The CDR3 totals 11 residues. Trimming took 2 bases from V and 3 from J, leaving 2 bases between them. This CDR3 is CASSEHYEQYF. DNA of the CDR3: TGCGCCAGCAGTGAGCACTACGAGCAGTACTTC.

The chain carries TRBV7-2 and TRBJ2-1; a weak D match, TRBD2 (6 bases). Trimming took 5 bases from V and 7 from J, leaving 21 bases between them. Germline V gene data show CDR1 as SGHTA and CDR2 as FQGNSA. The CDR3 is made up of 16 amino acids. The CDR3 DNA is TGTGCCAGCAGCCCGAAGTTAGGGGCGGGGTTTAATGAGCAGTTCTTC. Translation: CASSPKLGAGFNEQFF.

The CDR3 DNA reads as TGTGCCAGTATGAGGGGGCGAACAGATACGCAGTATTTT. Translating gives CASMRGRTDTQYF. The rearrangement links TRBV19 to TRBJ2-3, with 7 bases aligning to TRBD1. J was trimmed by 3 bases and V by 7 bases; bases with no gene match: 4. From germline, CDR1 is LNHDA and CDR2 SQIVND (reference sequence). The CDR3 extends over 13 amino acids.

The rearrangement links TRBV5-4 to TRBJ1-1; D perhaps matches TRBD1 (6 bases). Trimming cost V 0 bases and J 3 bases, with 21 bases left between them. The CDR3 runs 18 residues. Germline loops: CDR1 SGHNT, CDR2 YYREEE (reference sequence). The CDR3 nucleotides are TGTGCCAGCAGCTTGGGGTGGGACATCACCCGGTCGGACACTGAAGCTTTCTTT. Translating it yields CASSLGWDITRSDTEAFF.

The chain joins TRBV5-1 to TRBJ2-3; TRBD1 matches at 9 bases. CDR1 is SGHRS, CDR2 YFSETQ, per germline. V dropped 3 bases and J dropped 0; count of bases not matched to a gene: 11. The CDR3 contains 18 residues. CDR3 coding DNA: TGCGCCAGCAGCTGGGGGGACAGGGTAAGGACTAGCACAGATACGCAGTATTTT. This gives the protein CASSWGDRVRTSTDTQYF.

The V call is TRBV7-2, the J call TRBJ1-1, with D hard to call. Germline CDR1 and CDR2: SGHTA and FQGNSA. The CDR3 covers 16 residues. V gave up 5 bases and J gave up 0 bases, with 16 bases separating them. In DNA, the CDR3 is TGTGCCAGCAGCACTAGTGGGCCCCTCATGAACACTGAAGCTTTCTTT. Translated: CASSTSGPLMNTEAFF.

This clone was recorded once. V and J are TRBV19 and TRBJ2-3; TRBD2 matches 9 bases. The V segment lost 4 bases and the J segment 6 bases; nucleotides outside the gene matches: 5. Per the germline V gene, CDR1 is LNHDA and CDR2 is SQIVND (reference sequence). The CDR3 loop spans 14 amino acids. The CDR3 region is CASSRRGGLDTQYF. For the CDR3, the DNA is TGTGCCAGTAGTAGGCGGGGGGGCTTGGATACGCAGTATTTT.

The chain carries TRBV4-2 and TRBJ2-5; the match to TRBD2 covers 13 bases. CDR1 and CDR2 from the germline V gene are LGHNA and YNFKEQ. There are 19 residues in the CDR3. V gave up 0 bases and J gave up 1 base; unmatched junction bases: 8. The CDR3 region has the DNA TGTGCCAGCAGCCAAGAATATCGGACTAGCGGGGGCCTCCAAGAGACCCAGTACTTC. This gives the protein CASSQEYRTSGGLQETQYF.

This clone has just a few counts. The chain couples TRBV30 to TRBJ2-3; TRBD2 matches 7 bases. Unmatched junction bases numbered 7, after V lost 1 base and J lost 0 bases. The CDR3 spans 16 residues. Germline V lookup: CDR1 GTSNPN, CDR2 SVGIG (reference sequence). The CDR3 nucleotides are TGTGCCTGGAGTGCAACTAGCGCTTGGAGCACAGATACGCAGTATTTT. Protein sequence: CAWSATSAWSTDTQYF.

In regard to this clone: This same CDR3 is encoded by further DNA sequences in the sample. The chain combines TRBV4-2 with TRBJ1-1; D not certain. With 1 base removed from V and 4 bases from J, the gap between germline ends came to 4 bases. The CDR3 is 12 amino acids. Germline CDR1 and CDR2: LGHNA and YNFKEQ. In DNA form, the CDR3 reads TGTGCCAGCAGCCAAGCCGGCACTGAAGCTTTCTTT. Residues: CASSQAGTEAFF.

This chain connects TRBV18 to TRBJ2-7, with a tentative D call TRBD2 (7 bases). The CDR3 has 14 residues. V was cut by 6 bases and J by 2 bases, with 14 bases left in between. The germline V gene encodes CDR1 KGHSH and CDR2 LQKENI. The CDR3 loop is CASSRGAQTYEQYF. CDR3 nucleotide sequence: TGTGCCAGCTCCCGGGGGGCTCAAACCTACGAGCAGTACTTC.

V and J are TRBV14 and TRBJ1-2, with a possible D match to TRBD1 (6 bases). The germline gives CDR1 SGHDN, CDR2 FVKESK. CDR3 size: 13 residues. V was shortened by 4 bases and J by 7 bases, with 13 bases between the two germline ends. The CDR3 DNA reads as TGTGCCAGCAGCCTAGGCGGGGGGGCTGGCTACACCTTC. It codes for CASSLGGGAGYTF.

The V gene is TRBV12-3 or TRBV12-4, the J gene TRBJ1-2; 7 bases align to TRBD1. The CDR3 contains 13 residues. After removal of 4 bases from V and 7 bases from J, the junction contained 6 bases not matched to a gene. Here the CDR3 DNA reads TGTGCCAGCAGTTCACAGGGGAGGTCTGGCTACACCTTC. Its protein is CASSSQGRSGYTF.

The gene calls are TRBV19 and TRBJ1-5; D is ambiguous. The germline V and J ends were trimmed by 6 bases and 5 bases, with 11 bases remaining between them. CDR3 length: 13 residues. CDR1 and CDR2 from the germline V gene are LNHDA and SQIVND (reference sequence). The CDR3 DNA follows: TGTGCCAGTAGGTCGGGGAAGTATCAGCCCCAGCATTTT. Protein product: CASRSGKYQPQHF. Using reference TRBV19 and TRBJ1-5 for the parts outside the CDR3, the full variable domain is DGGITQSPKYLFRKEGQNVTLSCEQNLNHDAMYWYRQDPGQGLRLIYYSQIVNDFQKGDIAEGYSVSREKKESFPLTVTSAQKNPTAFYLCASRSGKYQPQHFGDGTRLSIL.

V is TRBV27 and J is TRBJ1-3; D unclear. Per the germline V gene, CDR1 is MNHEY and CDR2 is SMNVEV (reference sequence). This CDR3 region has 15 residues. V shed 5 bases and J shed 2 bases, with 13 bases lying between them. CDR3 coding DNA: TGTGCCAGCAGTCCCCGGACTGTGACTGGAAACACCATATATTTT. This sequence encodes CASSPRTVTGNTIYF.

The V gene is TRBV19, the J gene TRBJ2-7; D might be TRBD1 (6 bases). Looked up from germline, CDR1 is LNHDA and CDR2 is SQIVND (reference sequence). The CDR3 is 11 amino acids. Trimming shortened V by 10 bases and J by 6 bases, and 13 bases separated the two germline ends. The CDR3, as DNA: TGTGCCACCCCAGGGGAAGTCGAGCAGTACTTC. Translating gives CATPGEVEQYF.

The genes are TRBV7-8 and TRBJ1-2; 7 bases line up with TRBD1. The V and J ends lost 5 bases and 6 bases, in that order; junction bases with no gene match: 9. The CDR3 is 14 amino acids. Germline CDR1 is SGHVS and CDR2 is FQNEAQ. The CDR3, as DNA: TGTGCCAGCAGCCAAGAGACAGGGAGAGATGGCTACACCTTC. Its translation: CASSQETGRDGYTF. The entire variable domain, with the rest obtained from reference TRBV7-8 and TRBJ1-2, is as follows: GAGVSQSPRYKVAKRGQDVALRCDPISGHVSLFWYQQALGQGPEFLTYFQNEAQLDKSGLPSDRFFAERPEGSVSTLKIQRTQQEDSAVYLCASSQETGRDGYTFGSGTRLTVV.

The chain is built from TRBV13 and TRBJ1-6; D perhaps matches TRBD1 (5 bases). The CDR3 loop spans 13 amino acids. Germline-derived CDR1 and CDR2 are PRHDT and FYEKMQ (reference sequence). V was cut by 11 bases and J by 7 bases, with 15 bases left in between. CDR3 coding DNA: TGTGCCTCAGCCCCGGGGGGGAATTCACCCCTCCACTTT. Its translation is CASAPGGNSPLHF.

The chain has TRBV23-1 and TRBJ2-2; D is unresolved. TRBV23-1 is classed as an ORF, of uncertain function. Trimming removed 4 bases from V and 0 bases from J, with 9 bases in between. The CDR3 is 15 amino acids. The CDR3 DNA sequence: TGCGCCAGCAGTCGAAACAAGACGAACACCGGGGAGCTGTTTTTT. Protein product: CASSRNKTNTGELFF.

This chain uses TRBV6-5 with TRBJ2-5; a possible D gene is TRBD2 (5 bases). Trimming cost V 7 bases and J 5 bases, with 17 bases left between them. The CDR3 runs 14 residues. Germline V lookup: CDR1 MNHEY, CDR2 SVGAGI. The CDR3 region is CASNPGWAPETQYF. The CDR3 region has the DNA TGTGCCAGCAATCCGGGGTGGGCCCCGGAGACCCAGTACTTC.

The count of this clone is one. The chain employs TRBV27 and TRBJ1-2; 9 nucleotides agree with TRBD1. The V gene's germline CDR1 is MNHEY and CDR2 SMNVEV (reference sequence). V gave up 5 bases and J gave up 7 bases; unmatched junction bases: 8. The CDR3 totals 14 residues. The CDR3 here is CASSPGTGFLGYTF. CDR3 nucleotides: TGTGCCAGCAGTCCTGGGACAGGGTTTCTTGGCTACACCTTC.

V and J are TRBV21-1 and TRBJ2-1; no DNA check was done on the table's D call, TRBD1. TRBV21-1 has pseudogene status. CDR3 length equals 16 residues. The CDR3, as DNA: TGTGCCAGCAGCCTTCGACCGGGACAGGGCGAGCATGAGCAGTTCTTC. It translates to CASSLRPGQGEHEQFF.

This chain links TRBV30 with TRBJ1-1, with D uncertain. V gave up 5 bases and J gave up 4 bases, with 14 bases separating them. The CDR3 extends over 13 amino acids. The germline V gene encodes CDR1 GTSNPN and CDR2 SVGIG (reference sequence). CDR3 nucleotide sequence: TGTGCCTGGGGGGAGGGAGTCGGCACTGAAGCTTTCTTT. Its protein product is CAWGEGVGTEAFF.

The chain carries TRBV19 and TRBJ2-5; 12 nucleotides line up with TRBD2. Trimming cost V 5 bases and J 7 bases; bases outside gene matches: 5. Germline V gene lookup returns CDR1 LNHDA and CDR2 SQIVND (reference sequence). This CDR3 contains 14 residues. For the CDR3, the DNA is TGTGCCAGTAGTCTAGCGGGGGGGCCAGTGACCCAGTACTTC. It yields the protein CASSLAGGPVTQYF.

CDR3 in amino acids: CSVEVGSNYGYTF. The CDR3 coding sequence is TGCAGCGTTGAAGTGGGCTCGAACTATGGCTACACCTTC. The chain is built from TRBV29-1 and TRBJ1-2, with D unclear. The V end lost 1 base, the J end lost 2 bases, and 8 bases lay between the germline ends. This CDR3 has 13 amino acids. Germline CDR1 reads SQVTM; CDR2 reads ANQGSEA.

A single count supports this clone. The genes are TRBV3-1 (or the pseudogene TRBV3-2) and TRBJ2-3; TRBD2 matches at 8 bases. Losses at the gene ends were 1 base for V and 5 bases for J; bases not matched to a gene: 5. CDR3 length: 15 amino acids. The germline CDR1 and CDR2 sequences are LGHDT and YNNKEL (reference sequence). Here the CDR3 reads CASSQVRGGGDTQYF. For the CDR3, the DNA is TGTGCCAGCAGCCAAGTCCGGGGGGGTGGAGATACGCAGTATTTT.

The chain employs TRBV10-3 and TRBJ1-5, with 10 bases matching TRBD1. Trimming at V came to 2 bases and at J to 3 bases, leaving 10 bases not matched to a gene. CDR3 size: 18 residues. Per germline, CDR1 ENHRY and CDR2 SYGVKD. CDR3 loop: CAISERLLGTGDNQPQHF. The CDR3 DNA follows: TGTGCCATCAGTGAGAGATTGTTAGGGACAGGGGACAATCAGCCCCAGCATTTT.

The V call is TRBV3-1 (or the pseudogene TRBV3-2), the J call TRBJ1-1; no firm D call. Germline CDR1 is LGHDT and CDR2 is YNNKEL (reference sequence). V was cut by 4 bases and J by 0 bases, with 12 bases left in between. The length of the CDR3 is 15 residues. The CDR3 protein is CASSRFGVMNTEAFF. The CDR3 nucleotides are TGTGCCAGCAGCCGCTTCGGGGTAATGAACACTGAAGCTTTCTTT.

The V and J genes are TRBV4-1 and TRBJ2-2; D perhaps matches TRBD2 (6 bases). Between the trimmed V and J ends, which lost 1 base and 1 base, there was a span of 13 bases. CDR3 length equals 17 residues. Germline V gives CDR1 MGHRA, CDR2 YSYEKL. The CDR3 nucleotides are TGCGCCAGCAGCCAAGGACGAGGGCGGGGGAACACCGGGGAGCTGTTTTTT. Translating gives CASSQGRGRGNTGELFF.

J is TRBJ1-1 and V is TRBV30; D call uncertain. The germline V gene has CDR1 GTSNPN and CDR2 SVGIG (reference sequence). The CDR3 runs to 13 residues. The ends were cut back, 4 bases at V and 2 bases at J, with 11 bases in the middle. The CDR3 loop is CAWNARSNTEAFF. As DNA, the CDR3 is TGTGCCTGGAATGCCCGGAGCAACACTGAAGCTTTCTTT. Using reference TRBV30 and TRBJ1-1 for the parts outside the CDR3, the full variable domain is SQTIHQWPATLVQPVGSPLSLECTVEGTSNPNLYWYRQAAGRGLQLLFYSVGIGQISSEVPQNLSASRPQDRQFILSSKKLLLSDSGFYLCAWNARSNTEAFFGQGTRLTVV.

The chain carries TRBV6-5 and TRBJ2-5, with 11 positions matching TRBD1. Per germline, CDR1 MNHEY and CDR2 SVGAGI. This CDR3 is 15 amino acids long. V was clipped by 4 bases and J by 5 bases; unmatched bases: 6. The CDR3 nucleotides are TGTGCCAGCAGTTGGGCGGGACAGGGGGAGGAGACCCAGTACTTC. This gives the protein CASSWAGQGEETQYF.